This T cell receptor beta chain originates from a study of glioma-infiltrating T cells. Study-level findings and limits: Gliomas, especially low-grade, showed above-expected tissue-blood divergence; non-neoplastic patients showed below. Tissue and blood shared very few CDR3 sequences.

V was shortened by 2 bases and J by 4 bases, with 6 bases between the two germline ends. CDR3 length equals 13 residues. About this clonotype itself: Its antigen is not known.

TCR alpha and beta CDR3 regions were amplified from RNA using iRepertoire nested multiplex PCR. For one-step reverse transcription and amplification, about 90-400 ng of tissue mRNA or PBMC total RNA was used. TCRdb passed the multiplex PCR reads through MiXCR, listing each CDR3 protein once. There are over 90,000 distinct CDR3 sequences in the sample; 25% to 35% occur only once, and roughly 46% lies in the top ten. The sequence derives from a human donor with low-grade glioma or glioblastoma, undergoing nonglioma brain surgery, or in good health (not recorded which). What was sequenced was glioma tissue, nonneoplastic brain tissue, or PBMCs (not recorded which). The gene calls are TRBV12-3 or TRBV12-4 and TRBJ1-3; no definite D call. The CDR3 DNA reads TGTGCCAGCAGTTTATACGGAGGAAACACCATATATTTT. Its translation: CASSLYGGNTIYF.